This T cell receptor beta chain was identified in a study of blood T cell repertoires in COVID-19. On the study more broadly: Spain, Italy and the United States supplied samples that represented acute and convalescent COVID-19. PBMCs, B-cell-depleted T cells, or T cells were the source of the cDNA or gDNA that made up the material.

The CDR3 has 16 residues. The V gene's germline CDR1 is LNHDA and CDR2 SQIVND (reference sequence). V was shortened by 1 base and J by 5 bases, with 17 bases between the two germline ends. This clone was recorded only once. Original processing notes: Amplification of reference gene primers was used by the study to estimate nucleated cell counts. Using immunoSEQ multiplex PCR, the repertoire was profiled, and TCRdb retains in-frame clones only, with some absent. D and trimming come from the DNA, and the V and J calls and clone size come from that table. The repertoire holds more than 200,000 clones, with roughly 80% as singletons.

The chain couples TRBV19 to TRBJ1-1; no clear D gene. The clonotype was recovered from a woman in her seventies with active or convalescent COVID-19. The specimen sequenced was peripheral blood. For the CDR3, the DNA is TGTGCCAGTAGTATAGGGTACAAACTCCCGGGGACTGAAGCTTTCTTT. Protein product: CASSIGYKLPGTEAFF.